This T cell receptor (beta chain) was sequenced in a study of blood T cells in healthy people across ages. CDR1 is GTSNPN, CDR2 SVGIG, per germline (reference sequence). This CDR3 has 13 residues. After removal of 1 base from V and 6 bases from J, the junction contained 3 bases not matched to a gene. A second about 7 to 11 cycle PCR used barcoded and J-beta primers. TCRdb fed the 5' RACE reads into MiXCR, producing one record per CDR3 protein. Here the sample spans around 1,900,000 distinct CDR3 sequences, roughly 43% being singletons. This chain uses TRBV30 with TRBJ2-4, with 7 positions matching TRBD2. Sequencing input: blood. The origin of this receptor is a human donor in good health. CDR3 nucleotide sequence: TGTGCCTGGAGTGCTTCGGGGGGAAACATTCAGTACTTC. It translates to CAWSASGGNIQYF.